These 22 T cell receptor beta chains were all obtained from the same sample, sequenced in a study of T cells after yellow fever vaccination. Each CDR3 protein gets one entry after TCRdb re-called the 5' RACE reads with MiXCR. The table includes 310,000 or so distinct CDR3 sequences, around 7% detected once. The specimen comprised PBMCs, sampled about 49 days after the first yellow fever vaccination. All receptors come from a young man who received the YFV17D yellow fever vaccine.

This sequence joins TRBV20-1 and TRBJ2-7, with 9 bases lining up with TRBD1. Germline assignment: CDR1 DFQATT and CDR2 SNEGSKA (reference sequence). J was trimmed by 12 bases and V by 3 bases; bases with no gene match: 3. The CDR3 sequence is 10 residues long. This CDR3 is CSARGTGRYF. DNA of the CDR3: TGCAGTGCTAGGGGGACAGGGCGGTACTTC.

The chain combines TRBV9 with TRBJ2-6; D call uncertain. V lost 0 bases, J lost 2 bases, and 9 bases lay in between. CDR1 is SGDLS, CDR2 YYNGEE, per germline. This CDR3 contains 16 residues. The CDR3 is CASSVAGTAGANVLTF. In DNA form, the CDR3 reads TGTGCCAGCAGCGTAGCTGGAACAGCTGGGGCCAACGTCCTGACTTTC.

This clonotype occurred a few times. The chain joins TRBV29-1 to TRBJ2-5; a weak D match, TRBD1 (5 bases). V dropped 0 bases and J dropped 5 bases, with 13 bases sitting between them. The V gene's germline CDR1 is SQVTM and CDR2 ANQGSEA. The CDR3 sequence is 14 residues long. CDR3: CSVEDLGVSETQYF. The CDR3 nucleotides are TGCAGCGTTGAAGATCTAGGGGTTAGTGAGACCCAGTACTTC.

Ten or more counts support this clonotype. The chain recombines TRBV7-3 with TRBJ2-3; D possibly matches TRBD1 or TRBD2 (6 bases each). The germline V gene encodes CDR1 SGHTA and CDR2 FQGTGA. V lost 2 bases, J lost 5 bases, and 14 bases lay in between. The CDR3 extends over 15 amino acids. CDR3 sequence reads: CASSLFGGEGDTQYF. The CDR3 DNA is TGTGCCAGCAGCTTATTCGGGGGCGAGGGAGATACGCAGTATTTT.

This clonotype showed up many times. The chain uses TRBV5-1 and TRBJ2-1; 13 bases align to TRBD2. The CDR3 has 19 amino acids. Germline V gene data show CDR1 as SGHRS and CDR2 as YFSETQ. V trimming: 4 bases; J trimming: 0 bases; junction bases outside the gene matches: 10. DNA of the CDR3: TGCGCCAGCAGCAGGGGACGACTAGCGGGGGGTATCTCCTACAATGAGCAGTTCTTC. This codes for CASSRGRLAGGISYNEQFF. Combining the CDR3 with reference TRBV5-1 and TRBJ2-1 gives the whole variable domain KAGVTQTPRYLIKTRGQQVTLSCSPISGHRSVSWYQQTPGQGLQFLFEYFSETQRNKGNFPGRFSGRQFSNSRSEMNVSTLELGDSALYLCASSRGRLAGGISYNEQFFGPGTRLTVL.

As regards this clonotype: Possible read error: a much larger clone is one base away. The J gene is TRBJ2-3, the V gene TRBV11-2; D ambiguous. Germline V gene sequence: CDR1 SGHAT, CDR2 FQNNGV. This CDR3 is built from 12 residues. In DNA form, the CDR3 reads TGTGCCAGAAGCTTTCTCGCAGATACGCAGTATTTT. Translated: CARSFLADTQYF. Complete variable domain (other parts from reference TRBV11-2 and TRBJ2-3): EAGVAQSPRYKIIEKRQSVAFWCNPISGHATLYWYQQILGQGPKLLIQFQNNGVVDDSQLPKDRFSAERLKGVDSTLKIQPAKLEDSAVYLCARSFLADTQYFGPGTRLTVL.

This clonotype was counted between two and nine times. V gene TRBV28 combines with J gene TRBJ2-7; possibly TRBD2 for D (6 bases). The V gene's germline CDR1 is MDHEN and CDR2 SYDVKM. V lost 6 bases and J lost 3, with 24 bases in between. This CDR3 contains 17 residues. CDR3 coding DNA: TGTGCCAGCAGCCCCCCCCAGACGGCGGGGTCTTTCTACGAGCAGTACGTC. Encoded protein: CASSPPQTAGSFYEQYV.

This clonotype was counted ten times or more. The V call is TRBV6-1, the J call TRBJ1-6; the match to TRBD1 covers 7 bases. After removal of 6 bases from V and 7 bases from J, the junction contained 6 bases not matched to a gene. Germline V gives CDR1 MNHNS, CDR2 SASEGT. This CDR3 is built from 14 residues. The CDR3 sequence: CASSPQGSNSPLHF. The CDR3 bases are TGTGCCAGCAGCCCACAGGGGAGCAATTCACCCCTCCACTTT.

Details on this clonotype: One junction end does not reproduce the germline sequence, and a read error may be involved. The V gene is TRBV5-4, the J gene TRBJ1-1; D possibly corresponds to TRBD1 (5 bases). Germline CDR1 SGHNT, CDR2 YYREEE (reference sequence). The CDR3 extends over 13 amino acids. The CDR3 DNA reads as TGTGCCAGCCGCTTGCCAGGGAGGACTGAAGCTTTCTTT. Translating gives CASRLPGRTEAFF.

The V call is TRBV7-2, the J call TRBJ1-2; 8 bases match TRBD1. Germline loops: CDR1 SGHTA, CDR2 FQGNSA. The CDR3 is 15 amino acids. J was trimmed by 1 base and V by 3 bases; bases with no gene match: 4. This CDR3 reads CASSLTGAINYGYTF. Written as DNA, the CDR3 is TGTGCCAGCAGCTTGACAGGGGCCATTAACTATGGCTACACCTTC.

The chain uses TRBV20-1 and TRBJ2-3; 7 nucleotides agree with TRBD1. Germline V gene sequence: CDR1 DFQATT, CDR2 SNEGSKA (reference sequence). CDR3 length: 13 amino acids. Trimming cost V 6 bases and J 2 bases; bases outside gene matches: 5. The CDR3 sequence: CSARDRVTDTQYF. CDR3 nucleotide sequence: TGCAGTGCAAGGGACAGAGTCACAGATACGCAGTATTTT.

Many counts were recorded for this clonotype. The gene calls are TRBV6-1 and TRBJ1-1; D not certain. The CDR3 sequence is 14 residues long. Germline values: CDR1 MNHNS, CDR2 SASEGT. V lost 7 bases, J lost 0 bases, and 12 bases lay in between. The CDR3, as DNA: TGTGCCAGCAAAGTTCCGGGTTTGAACACTGAAGCTTTCTTT. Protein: CASKVPGLNTEAFF.

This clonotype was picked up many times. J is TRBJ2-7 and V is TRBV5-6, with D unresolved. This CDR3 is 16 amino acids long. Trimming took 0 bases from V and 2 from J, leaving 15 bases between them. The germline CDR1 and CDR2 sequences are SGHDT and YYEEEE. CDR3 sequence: CASSLALFQPTYEQYV. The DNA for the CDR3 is TGTGCCAGCAGCTTGGCCCTTTTCCAGCCTACCTACGAGCAGTACGTC.

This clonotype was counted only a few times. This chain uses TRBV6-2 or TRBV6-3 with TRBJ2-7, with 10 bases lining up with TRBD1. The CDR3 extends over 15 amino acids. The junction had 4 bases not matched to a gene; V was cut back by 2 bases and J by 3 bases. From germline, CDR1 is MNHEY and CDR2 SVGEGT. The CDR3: CASSYPGTGVYEQYF. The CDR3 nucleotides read TGTGCCAGCAGTTACCCAGGGACAGGGGTCTACGAGCAGTACTTC.

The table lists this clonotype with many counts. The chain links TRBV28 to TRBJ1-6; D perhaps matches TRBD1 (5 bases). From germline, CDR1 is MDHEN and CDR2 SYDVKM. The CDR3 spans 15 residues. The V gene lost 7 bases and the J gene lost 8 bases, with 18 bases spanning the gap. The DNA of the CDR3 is TGTGCCAGCACCAGGATCGGAGGGGTAGATTCACCCCTCCACTTT. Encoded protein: CASTRIGGVDSPLHF.

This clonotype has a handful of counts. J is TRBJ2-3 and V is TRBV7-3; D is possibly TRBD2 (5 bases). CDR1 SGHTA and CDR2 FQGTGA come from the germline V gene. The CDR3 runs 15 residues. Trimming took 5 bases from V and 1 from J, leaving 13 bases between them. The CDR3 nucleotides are TGTGCCAGCAGCCCCGTTGGACTGGGCACAGATACGCAGTATTTT. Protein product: CASSPVGLGTDTQYF.

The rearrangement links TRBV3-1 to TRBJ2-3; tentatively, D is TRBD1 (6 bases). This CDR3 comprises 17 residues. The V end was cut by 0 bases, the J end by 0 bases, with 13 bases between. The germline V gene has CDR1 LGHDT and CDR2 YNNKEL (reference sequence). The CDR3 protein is CASSQDLMGASTDTQYF. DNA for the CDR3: TGTGCCAGCAGCCAAGATCTGATGGGGGCTAGCACAGATACGCAGTATTTT.

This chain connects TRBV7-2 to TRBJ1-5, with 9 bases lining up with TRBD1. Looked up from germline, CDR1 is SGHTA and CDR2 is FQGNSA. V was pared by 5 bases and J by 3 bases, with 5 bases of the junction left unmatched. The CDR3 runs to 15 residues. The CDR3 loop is CASSEGQGNNQPQHF. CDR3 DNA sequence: TGTGCCAGCAGCGAGGGACAGGGCAACAATCAGCCCCAGCATTTT. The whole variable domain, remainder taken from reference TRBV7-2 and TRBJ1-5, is GAGVSQSPSNKVTEKGKDVELRCDPISGHTALYWYRQSLGQGLEFLIYFQGNSAPDKSGLPSDRFSAERTGGSVSTLTIQRTQQEDSAVYLCASSEGQGNNQPQHFGDGTRLSIL.

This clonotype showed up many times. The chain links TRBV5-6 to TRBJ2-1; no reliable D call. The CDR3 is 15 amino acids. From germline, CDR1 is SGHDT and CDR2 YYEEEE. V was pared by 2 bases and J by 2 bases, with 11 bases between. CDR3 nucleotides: TGTGCCAGCAGCTTTCTATACCGTCCCTACAATGAGCAGTTCTTC. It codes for CASSFLYRPYNEQFF.

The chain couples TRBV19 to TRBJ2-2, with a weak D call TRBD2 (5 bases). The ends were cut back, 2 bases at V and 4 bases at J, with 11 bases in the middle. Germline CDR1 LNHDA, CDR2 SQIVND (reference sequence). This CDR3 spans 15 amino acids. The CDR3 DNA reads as TGTGCCAGTAGTATACTTGCGGGCCCCACCGGGGAGCTGTTTTTT. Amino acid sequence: CASSILAGPTGELFF.

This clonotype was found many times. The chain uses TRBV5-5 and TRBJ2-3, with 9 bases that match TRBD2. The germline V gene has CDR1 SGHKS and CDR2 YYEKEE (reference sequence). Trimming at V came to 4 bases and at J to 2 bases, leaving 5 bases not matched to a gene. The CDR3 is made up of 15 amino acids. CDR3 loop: CASSASGGTTDTQYF. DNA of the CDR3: TGTGCCAGCAGCGCCAGCGGGGGGACCACAGATACGCAGTATTTT.

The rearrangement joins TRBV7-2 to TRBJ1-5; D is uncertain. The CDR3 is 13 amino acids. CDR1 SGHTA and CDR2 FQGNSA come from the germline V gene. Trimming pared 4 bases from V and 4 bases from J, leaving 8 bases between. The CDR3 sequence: CASSYELNQPQHF. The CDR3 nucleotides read TGTGCCAGCAGCTACGAACTAAATCAGCCCCAGCATTTT. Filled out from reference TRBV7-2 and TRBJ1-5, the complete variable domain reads GAGVSQSPSNKVTEKGKDVELRCDPISGHTALYWYRQSLGQGLEFLIYFQGNSAPDKSGLPSDRFSAERTGGSVSTLTIQRTQQEDSAVYLCASSYELNQPQHFGDGTRLSIL.